The 25 T cell receptor beta chains reported below all come from one sample, sequenced in a study of CD8+ T cells in alopecia areata (dated by TCRdb to 2016 to 2019). According to the study, the label for this sample's time point signals: baseline before oral tofacitinib. The library relied on the immunoSEQ multiplex PCR assay. For TCR sequencing, RNA was extracted from every sample and reverse transcribed into cDNA to serve as template. This is the immuneACCESS table as TCRdb keeps it, with only in-frame sequences that have V and J called. A part of the clones is gone; compared with another copy, unresolved V genes explain less than half, and the rest is unexplained. The sample has 120,000 to 150,000 clones on record, over 80% of them singletons. The ten largest account for over 13% of the sample. Specimen: CD8+ T cells sorted from blood, collected at week 0. The receptors here all came from a human donor with alopecia areata.

The chain links TRBV30 to TRBJ2-7; 7 bases fit TRBD1. The CDR3 consists of 15 residues. With 4 bases clipped from V and 6 bases from J, the junction kept 15 bases outside the gene matches. In germline, CDR1 is GTSNPN, CDR2 SVGIG (reference sequence). CDR3 protein: CAWKNIRTGMSEQYF. The CDR3 coding sequence is TGTGCCTGGAAGAATATTAGGACAGGAATGAGCGAGCAGTACTTC.

The rearrangement uses TRBV5-4 and TRBJ2-1, with 7 nucleotides matching TRBD2. Unmatched junction bases numbered 7, after V lost 4 bases and J lost 6 bases. The CDR3 sequence is 14 residues long. Germline V CDR1 and CDR2: SGHNT, YYREEE (reference sequence). CDR3 region: CASSLVAGFNEQFF. In DNA form, the CDR3 reads TGTGCCAGCAGCCTCGTAGCGGGTTTCAATGAGCAGTTCTTC.

This clone was seen a few times. The chain is built from TRBV27 and TRBJ1-1; 8 nucleotides agree with TRBD1. Germline CDR1 MNHEY, CDR2 SMNVEV (reference sequence). The CDR3 loop spans 13 amino acids. V trimming: 7 bases; J trimming: 5 bases; junction bases outside the gene matches: 6. Here the CDR3 reads CASTTGGITEAFF. CDR3 nucleotide sequence: TGTGCCAGCACCACAGGGGGTATAACTGAAGCTTTCTTT.

The CDR3 nucleotides read TGCGCCAGCAGCTTGGGATGGGCTAGCGGCGCCGATACAGATACGCAGTATTTT. It yields the protein CASSLGWASGADTDTQYF. The chain combines TRBV5-1 with TRBJ2-3; 7 nucleotides match TRBD2. Germline CDR1 is SGHRS and CDR2 is YFSETQ. The CDR3 is 18 residues long. J gave up 3 bases and V 0 bases, and 13 bases lay outside the gene matches. Combining the CDR3 with reference TRBV5-1 and TRBJ2-3 gives the whole variable domain KAGVTQTPRYLIKTRGQQVTLSCSPISGHRSVSWYQQTPGQGLQFLFEYFSETQRNKGNFPGRFSGRQFSNSRSEMNVSTLELGDSALYLCASSLGWASGADTDTQYFGPGTRLTVL.

The chain combines TRBV5-4 with TRBJ2-1; perhaps D is TRBD1 or TRBD2 (6 bases each). Germline V gene lookup returns CDR1 SGHNT and CDR2 YYREEE (reference sequence). This CDR3 has 14 amino acids. Between the trimmed V and J ends, which lost 3 bases and 10 bases, there was a span of 17 bases. CDR3 DNA: TGTGCCAGCAGCTGGGCCCGGGGGCCCGGGGAGCAGTTCTTC. It is translated as CASSWARGPGEQFF.

The CDR3 loop reads CSVTTGTTRYNEQFF. In nucleotides, the CDR3 is TGCAGCGTAACCACCGGGACTACACGCTACAATGAGCAGTTCTTC. The chain carries TRBV29-1 and TRBJ2-1; 7 bases line up with TRBD2. Looked up from germline, CDR1 is SQVTM and CDR2 is ANQGSEA. The CDR3 runs 15 residues. V lost 6 bases, J lost 3 bases, and 11 bases stayed unmatched.

This clone was detected only once. The chain links TRBV27 to TRBJ2-7; TRBD1 matches at 7 bases. Germline CDR1 MNHEY, CDR2 SMNVEV (reference sequence). The CDR3 is 15 amino acids. V lost 5 bases, J lost 3 bases, and 10 bases stayed unmatched. Written as DNA, the CDR3 is TGTGCCAGCAGTGCTACAATGGACAGGAACTACGAGCAGTACTTC. Protein product: CASSATMDRNYEQYF.

V usage is TRBV7-9 and J usage is TRBJ2-7; D uncertain. V was cut by 0 bases and J by 2 bases, with 2 bases left in between. This CDR3 spans 12 amino acids. In germline, CDR1 is SEHNR, CDR2 FQNEAQ (reference sequence). CDR3 coding DNA: TGTGCCAGCAGCTTAGCGCCCTACGAGCAGTACTTC. It translates to CASSLAPYEQYF.

This rearrangement joins TRBV5-4 to TRBJ2-3, with 11 positions matching TRBD2. Trimming took 1 base from V and 2 from J; bases not matched to a gene: 3. This CDR3 region has 16 residues. The germline V gene encodes CDR1 SGHNT and CDR2 YYREEE (reference sequence). The CDR3 DNA sequence: TGTGCCAGCAGCTTGCTAGCGGGGGGAACCACAGATACGCAGTATTTT. Protein product: CASSLLAGGTTDTQYF.

The rearrangement uses TRBV2 and TRBJ2-1, with no clear D. The germline V gene has CDR1 SNHLY and CDR2 FYNNEI. V lost 0 bases, J lost 8 bases, and 14 bases lay in between. The CDR3 runs to 15 residues. The CDR3 loop reads CASSEAQRRWHEQFF. The CDR3 region has the DNA TGTGCCAGCAGTGAAGCACAACGTCGTTGGCATGAGCAGTTCTTC.

This chain uses TRBV18 with TRBJ2-1; 12 nucleotides agree with TRBD2. CDR1 is KGHSH and CDR2 is LQKENI in the germline V gene. This CDR3 comprises 16 residues. Germline trimming cut 5 bases from V and 3 bases from J; bases unmatched to any gene: 5. The DNA of the CDR3 is TGTGCCAGCTCAACTACGACTAGCGGGAGCTACAATGAGCAGTTCTTC. Translation: CASSTTTSGSYNEQFF.

The chain couples TRBV7-9 to TRBJ2-3; 9 bases align to TRBD1. The CDR3 length is 15 residues. Germline V lookup: CDR1 SEHNR, CDR2 FQNEAQ (reference sequence). The V and J ends lost 5 bases and 5 bases, in that order; junction bases with no gene match: 8. CDR3 residues: CASSTGQGRRDTQYF. DNA of the CDR3: TGTGCCAGCAGCACAGGACAGGGGCGGAGAGATACGCAGTATTTT.

Only a few counts were recorded for this clone. This sequence joins TRBV6-6 and TRBJ2-7; D gene unclear. Trimming removed 2 bases from V and 0 bases from J, with 5 bases in between. The germline CDR1 and CDR2 sequences are MNHNY and SVGAGI (reference sequence). The CDR3 consists of 13 residues. CDR3 nucleotides: TGTGCCAGCAGTTACGGCAACTCCTACGAGCAGTACTTC. Translation gives CASSYGNSYEQYF.

This rearrangement joins TRBV29-1 to TRBJ1-2; no firm D call. Germline CDR1 SQVTM, CDR2 ANQGSEA. The CDR3 has 14 residues. The V and J ends lost 0 bases and 4 bases respectively, with 12 bases between them. CDR3 in amino acids: CSVEELQQTYGYTF. The DNA for the CDR3 is TGCAGCGTTGAAGAATTGCAACAGACCTATGGCTACACCTTC.

The rearrangement links TRBV19 to TRBJ1-4; a possible D gene is TRBD1 (6 bases). Per germline, CDR1 LNHDA and CDR2 SQIVND (reference sequence). V was trimmed by 2 bases and J by 8 bases, leaving 15 bases between them. The CDR3 consists of 15 residues. CDR3 amino acids: CASSIPGHLTEKLFF. In DNA, the CDR3 is TGTGCCAGTAGTATACCGGGACACCTGACGGAAAAACTGTTTTTT. Full variable domain (rest looked up from reference TRBV19 and TRBJ1-4): DGGITQSPKYLFRKEGQNVTLSCEQNLNHDAMYWYRQDPGQGLRLIYYSQIVNDFQKGDIAEGYSVSREKKESFPLTVTSAQKNPTAFYLCASSIPGHLTEKLFFGSGTQLSVL.

The chain has TRBV5-1 and TRBJ1-1; TRBD1 matches at 7 bases. The junction had 8 bases not matched to a gene; V was cut back by 4 bases and J by 8 bases. The germline gives CDR1 SGHRS, CDR2 YFSETQ. The CDR3 spans 13 residues. Here the CDR3 reads CASSGMTGLEAFF. The DNA for the CDR3 is TGCGCCAGCAGCGGTATGACAGGGCTAGAAGCTTTCTTT.

As regards this clone: The germline gene is not matched at one end of the junction; a read error may be the cause. CDR3 in DNA: TGTGCCAGCAGCTCCCAGGGGGGCATTACCTTT. Amino acids: CASSSQGGITF. V gene TRBV7-9 combines with J gene TRBJ2-2; tentative D call: TRBD1 (7 bases). This CDR3 contains 11 residues. Germline V gene lookup returns CDR1 SEHNR and CDR2 FQNEAQ (reference sequence).

Only one count was recorded for this clone. This rearrangement joins TRBV6-1 to TRBJ2-7; the D is unclear. V lost 0 bases and J 1 base, leaving 10 bases between the germline ends. The V gene's germline CDR1 is MNHNS and CDR2 SASEGT. The CDR3 loop spans 15 amino acids. As DNA, the CDR3 is TGTGCCAGCAGTGAAGCACGCCTTACTTCCTACGAGCAGTACTTC. Amino acids: CASSEARLTSYEQYF.

V usage is TRBV7-9 and J usage is TRBJ2-7; TRBD1 agrees at 8 bases. The germline CDR1 and CDR2 sequences are SEHNR and FQNEAQ (reference sequence). The CDR3 has 16 residues. Trimming at V came to 5 bases and at J to 0 bases, leaving 9 bases not matched to a gene. The CDR3 DNA reads TGTGCCAGCAGCCCCAAGCAGGGGGCAGACTCCTACGAGCAGTACTTC. Amino acids: CASSPKQGADSYEQYF.

The genes are TRBV5-1 and TRBJ2-7; 8 bases match TRBD1. Germline V CDR1 and CDR2: SGHRS, YFSETQ. V lost 4 bases and J lost 3; bases outside the gene matches: 9. The CDR3 totals 15 residues. This CDR3 reads CASSPAGTGIYEQYF. DNA of the CDR3: TGCGCCAGCAGCCCTGCCGGGACAGGCATCTACGAGCAGTACTTC.

Note on this clone: The sample has other DNA sequences that encode this CDR3 too. The chain joins TRBV2 to TRBJ2-1, with 8 bases aligning to TRBD1. Germline loops: CDR1 SNHLY, CDR2 FYNNEI. The V and J ends lost 4 bases and 6 bases, in that order; junction bases with no gene match: 8. This CDR3 region has 15 residues. This CDR3 reads CASSAGTGLLNEQFF. The CDR3 DNA is TGTGCCAGCAGTGCGGGGACAGGATTACTCAATGAGCAGTTCTTC.

The chain combines TRBV2 with TRBJ2-4, with no clear D. The CDR3 covers 12 residues. The V end lost 5 bases, the J end lost 5 bases, and 7 bases lay between the germline ends. Germline CDR1 SNHLY, CDR2 FYNNEI. The CDR3 spells CASSQDENIQYF. The CDR3 DNA sequence: TGTGCCAGCAGTCAGGATGAAAACATTCAGTACTTC.

The chain uses TRBV6-6 and TRBJ2-7; no clear D gene. Trimming pared 0 bases from V and 5 bases from J, leaving 11 bases between. Per the germline V gene, CDR1 is MNHNY and CDR2 is SVGAGI (reference sequence). The CDR3 contains 14 residues. CDR3 sequence: CASSYSGHQNEQYF. CDR3 nucleotide sequence: TGTGCCAGCAGTTACTCAGGGCACCAGAACGAGCAGTACTTC.

The chain is built from TRBV5-1 and TRBJ2-5; D is perhaps TRBD2 (6 bases). The CDR3 sequence is 13 residues long. Deletions cut 7 bases from V and 5 bases from J, with 15 bases between. Per germline, CDR1 SGHRS and CDR2 YFSETQ. For the CDR3, the DNA is TGCGCCAGCCAGCGGGTCCTTGGGGAGACCCAGTACTTC. This sequence encodes CASQRVLGETQYF.

This rearrangement joins TRBV30 to TRBJ2-7, with TRBD1 matching over 7 bases. Germline V gives CDR1 GTSNPN, CDR2 SVGIG (reference sequence). The CDR3 extends over 16 amino acids. V lost 2 bases and J lost 1; bases outside the gene matches: 11. The CDR3 loop is CAWSLPRGGTSYEQYF. CDR3 coding DNA: TGTGCCTGGAGTCTCCCAAGAGGGGGCACTTCCTACGAGCAGTACTTC.